This TCR beta chain was captured in a study of shared clonotypes between healthy human individuals. Study-level findings and limits: Clonotype sharing among donors was thought likely to change with sequencing depth. Sequencing of the sorted subsets was shown by rarefaction to be incomplete despite large depth.

The germline V gene has CDR1 SGHRS and CDR2 YFSETQ. The CDR3 loop spans 14 amino acids. The germline V and J ends were trimmed by 3 bases and 1 base, with 7 bases remaining between them. Comment on this clone: Its antigen is still unknown.

Terminally differentiated effector memory CD45RA+ cells were excluded by CCR7 positive selection of CD45RO-negative cells. None of the donors, who were healthy HIV-negative adults, had recently had acute infections or vaccinations. Original data processing: ImmunoSEQ yielded junction-only sequences lacking quality scores, so filtering differed. The data were produced by immunoSEQ multiplex PCR, yet TCRdb's version contains in-frame clones alone and is incomplete. V and J calls and clone size are copied from that table; D and trimming were computed from the DNA. The sample has just over 2,000,000 clones, about 95% seen once.

The sequenced sample was naive CD8+ T cells sorted from blood. The chain carries TRBV5-1 and TRBJ1-4; possibly TRBD1 for D (6 bases). This sequence originates from a man younger than 35 in good health. Written as DNA, the CDR3 is TGCGCCAGCAGCTGGGGGCGAACTAATGAAAAACTGTTTTTT. Protein product: CASSWGRTNEKLFF.